This record looks at one T cell receptor beta chain sequence and its context. In its sample, this clonotype was seen a few times. The antigen this receptor binds is unknown. Base qualities are not recorded, but no much larger clone differs from it by a single base. Libraries were prepared through RACE. The sequencer listed for this sample is NextSeq 500. During library preparation, unique molecular identifiers were attached to individual cDNA molecules so that TCRs could be counted quantitatively and reproducibly. From each blood RNA sample, both TCR alpha and TCR beta chains were sequenced. Per the authors' processing: The median number of TCRs per sample was 85,000 to 100,000, ranging from about 23,224 to 700,000. The Decombinator software suite was used to annotate the V, J and CDR3 of the TCR reads. For PS versus PT1 abundance plots, all samples were subsampled to the same number of TCRs (28,000). TCRs were defined as expanded if absent before sensitization and observed at least eight times at the 2-week time point. TCRdb reanalyzed the raw reads on its own, using fastp at Q25 for trimming and MiXCR for clone calling, and kept in-frame beta chains. Duplicate CDR3 protein sequences are folded into a single record with the most common DNA and genes. The V and J calls and clone size come from TCRdb's table, not from the authors' own analysis. This sample gives approximately 60,000 distinct CDR3 sequences in total; 11% of them show up just once. The ten largest clones capture about 2.3% of the sample.

Sample time point, as interpreted from the label and publication: patch test 3, about 24 weeks after DPC sensitization. The treatment or condition label for this specimen denotes: therapeutic diphenylcyclopropenone sensitization with weekly scalp DPC. At every patch-test visit, the blood draw took place before the patch test was put on. Patients were considered eligible if aged 18 to 70, diagnosed with alopecia and deemed suitable for DPC therapy, and patients were excluded if pregnant. Total RNA was extracted from unfractionated whole blood that had been collected in Tempus Blood RNA tubes. This sample is drawn from a study of human T cells and chemical hapten exposure (dated by TCRdb to the early 2020s). Study-level background: For sensitization, 2% DPC in acetone was applied to a roughly 2 cm by roughly 2 cm area of upper inner arm skin. Weekly therapeutic DPC doses were additionally applied to the scalp of patients throughout the approximately 25-week study period. Patch testing was performed on the upper back with Finn chambers containing 0.01% DPC, and the patch tests were scored after 6 days according to International Contact Dermatitis Research Group standards. Most of the patients in the cohort were female, and the cohort covered alopecia areata with under or over 50% scalp involvement, alopecia totalis and alopecia universalis. Libraries were combined into a pool for sequencing, and differences in TCR yield between samples came mainly from small differences in library volumes within the pool. In alopecia patients, the study followed how the peripheral blood TCR repertoire changed in vivo over primary and secondary sensitization to diphenylcyclopropenone (DPC), a hapten. Patient blood was sampled pre-sensitization (week 0) and at 2, 6 and about 24 weeks after DPC sensitization. Blood for TCR sequencing was provided by twenty-nine alopecia patients at one to four time points (pre-sensitization, 2, 6 and 24 weeks).

Overall study results and their limits: Compared with pre-sensitization or healthy control sets, expanded TCRs formed significantly more large CDR3 similarity clusters, which is consistent with antigen-driven responses. Patch test score was positively correlated with the number of PT1 expanded TCRs, with significance at thresholds 8, 16 and 32 but not at 4. No change with DPC sensitization was found in the number of TCRs above 1 in 1000 frequency, and no evidence of global repertoire structure alterations was found. All patients had alopecia, a presumed autoimmune disease, so their immune response might differ from that of healthy individuals. After repeated subsampling, changes were observed in the strength of the expansion versus patch-test correlation and in the threshold at which the correlation became significant.

This receptor was taken from a woman aged 25 to 39 with alopecia areata. Some clones in this sample may be carry-over from other donors' samples. Sequenced material: whole blood, taken in connection with sensitization to the hapten diphenylcyclopropenone (DPC).

The CDR3 protein: CSARARGRAEAFF. At the DNA level, the sequence is TGCAGTGCTAGAGCGAGGGGAAGGGCTGAAGCTTTCTTT. Rearrangement joined TRBV20-1 to TRBJ1-1, and the D gene may be TRBD1, 5 bases matching. V is cut by 1 base and J by 6 bases, and the space between the germline ends is 12 bases. The CDR3, from cysteine to phenylalanine, totals 13 residues. Only the CDR3 DNA stays, 39 bases, in frame from base 1. In the germline V gene (reference sequence), CDR1 corresponds to DFQATT and CDR2 to SNEGSKA.